This T cell receptor beta chain was recovered during a study of cytomegalovirus exposure and HLA in healthy donors. Study conclusions and caveats: Researchers left out some V segments, among them TRBV6-2 and TRBV6-3, as indistinguishable.

The CDR3 covers 15 residues. The J segment lost 1 base and the V segment lost 2 bases, leaving 1 base of the junction unmatched. CDR1 is GTSNPN and CDR2 is SVGIG in the germline V gene (reference sequence). A remark on this clone: The antigen remains unidentified.

The PCR was carried out with 60 Vbeta primers and 13 Jbeta primers. Data came from immunoSEQ multiplex PCR; TCRdb stores just in-frame clones and leaves some out. The top ten clones hold 2.3% of a sample with around 200,000 clones, about 80% of them seen once. Sequencing was done on a sample of PBMCs. The rearrangement links TRBV30 to TRBJ2-6, with 8 bases lining up with TRBD1. The sequence was obtained from a woman between 50 and 59 years old in good health and CMV-seronegative. The CDR3 sequence is CAWSRQGSGANVLTF. In DNA form, the CDR3 reads TGTGCCTGGAGTCGACAGGGGTCTGGGGCCAACGTCCTGACTTTC.